The TCR beta chain described here comes from a study of T cells in Graves' hyperthyroidism and ophthalmopathy. This clonotype was observed many times. Its antigen is as yet unknown. Amplified TCR beta CDR3 regions derived from RNA transcripts. In the first-round RT-PCR of the TCR CDR3, the HTBI primer set was used. TCRdb independently ran MiXCR on the multiplex PCR reads; one entry per CDR3 protein. The sample contains 350,000 to 400,000 distinct CDR3 sequences, more than 11% of which appear only once. Patients were aged 18 to 65, had disease duration under 2 months, and had newly diagnosed hyperthyroidism. Any patient presenting with uncontrolled infection, other autoimmune disease, pregnancy or lactation was left out. Points from the study as a whole: Most thyroid clonotypes that were expanded above 0.001 also turned up in blood.

The source is a woman aged 60-75 years with Graves' hyperthyroidism. Sequenced material: blood.

CDR3 loop: CASSFRFSGGKNEQFF. The CDR3 region has the DNA TGTGCCAGCAGTTTCCGGTTCTCGGGGGGTAAGAATGAGCAGTTCTTC. The V gene is TRBV28, the J gene TRBJ2-1, with TRBD2 matching over 7 bases. Looked up from germline, CDR1 is MDHEN and CDR2 is SYDVKM. The CDR3 runs to 16 residues. V lost 3 bases to trimming and J lost 7 bases; unmatched junction nucleotides: 12.